These T cell receptor beta chains were read from a single sample in a study of patients and donors after allogeneic stem cell transplantation. In TCRdb, the RT-PCR reads were re-called with MiXCR into one record per CDR3 protein. The sample lists over 130,000 distinct CDR3 sequences, about two fifths occurring once. Sequencing was done on a sample of blood, either unsorted or a sorted T cell fraction (not recorded which). These receptors came from a human donor who was either an allogeneic HSCT recipient or a stem cell or donor lymphocyte infusion donor (not recorded which). It is not recorded whose cells these are; they may come from a transplant donor. Both conserved end residues are part of each CDR3. The D gene is left open where the match is weak. Where a row states a size, it is once, few, many or the class of an expanded clone; other rows omit it.

j_gene | v_gene | abundance | d_gene | CDR3nt | CDR3aa
TRBJ2-4 | TRBV11-2 | NA | NA | TGTGCCAGCAGTTCCGGTCAGGGAAACATTCAGTACTTC | CASSSGQGNIQYF
TRBJ1-1 | TRBV5-6 | few | TRBD1 | TGTGCCAGCAGCTTTCAGGGGGCATGGAACACTGAAGCTTTCTTT | CASSFQGAWNTEAFF
TRBJ2-5 | TRBV12-3/TRBV12-4 | few | NA | TGTGCCAGCAGCATCGCCACCGGGGAGACCCAGTACTTC | CASSIATGETQYF
TRBJ1-1 | TRBV5-1 | NA | TRBD1 | TGCGCCAGCAGCCTACCCGGGACAGGGGCATCGTACACTGAAGCTTTCTTT | CASSLPGTGASYTEAFF
TRBJ1-2 | TRBV20-1 | few | NA | TGCAGTGCTAGAGTAAGAGGGGCGACGGGCCCCTACTATGGCTACACCTTC | CSARVRGATGPYYGYTF
TRBJ1-5 | TRBV12-3/TRBV12-4 | NA | NA | TGTGCCAGCAGTTTGAGGCAGGGGAGGCAGCCCCAGCATTTT | CASSLRQGRQPQHF
TRBJ2-1 | TRBV11-2 | NA | NA | TGTGCCAGCAGCCAGACCTTTACGGGCAATGAGCAGTTCTTC | CASSQTFTGNEQFF
TRBJ1-3 | TRBV9 | NA | NA | TGTGCCAGCAGCGTGTCGGATTTACCTGGAAACACCATATATTTT | CASSVSDLPGNTIYF
TRBJ1-1 | TRBV5-4 | NA | TRBD1 | TGTGCCAGCACCCAGGGGGCAGGGGAGCAGGACGAAGCTTTCTTT | CASTQGAGEQDEAFF
TRBJ2-3 | TRBV12-3/TRBV12-4 | NA | NA | TGTGCCAGCAGGCTAGAATCAGATACGCAGTATTTT | CASRLESDTQYF
TRBJ1-1 | TRBV12-3/TRBV12-4 | many | NA | TGTGCCAGCAGTTTGGGGGAGAACACTGAAGCTTTCTTT | CASSLGENTEAFF
TRBJ1-5 | TRBV15 | few | NA | TGTGCCACCAGCAGAGCACAGGGCAATCAGCCCCAGCATTTT | CATSRAQGNQPQHF
TRBJ2-2 | TRBV4-1 | NA | TRBD2 | TGCGCCAGCAGCCAGAGTCACGGGGGGGCGCGCGCCGGGGAGCTGTTTTTT | CASSQSHGGARAGELFF
TRBJ1-4 | TRBV25-1 | few | NA | TGTGCCAGCAGTGGGGGTGGAAATCCAACTAATGAAAAACTGTTTTTT | CASSGGGNPTNEKLFF
TRBJ1-4 | TRBV12-3/TRBV12-4 | NA | TRBD1 | TGTGCCAGCAGACCCCAGGGGGAAGGTGAAAAACTGTTTTTT | CASRPQGEGEKLFF
TRBJ1-1 | TRBV12-3/TRBV12-4 | few | NA | TGTGCCAGCAAGGGCCACACTGAAGCTTTCTTT | CASKGHTEAFF
TRBJ1-2 | TRBV7-2 | few | TRBD1 | TGTGCCAGCAGCTTTTACAGGGGGGTGAACTATGGCTACACCTTC | CASSFYRGVNYGYTF
TRBJ1-1 | TRBV20-1 | NA | NA | TGCAGTGCATCAGGAAGGACTGAAGCTTTCTTT | CSASGRTEAFF
TRBJ1-1 | TRBV7-2 | few | NA | TGTGCCAGCAGCTCCGCAGGGAGGACTGAAGCTTTCTTT | CASSSAGRTEAFF
TRBJ2-1 | TRBV12-3/TRBV12-4 | NA | TRBD1 | TGTGCCAGCAGTTTAGATGACAGGGTTCACAATGAGCAGTTCTTC | CASSLDDRVHNEQFF
TRBJ2-2 | TRBV24-1 | NA | NA | TGTGCCACCAGTGCTAGACCCCCCGGGGAGCTGTTTTTT | CATSARPPGELFF
TRBJ2-4 | TRBV7-6 | once | NA | TGTGCCAGCGGCCAACGGGGGAATGCCGGGAACATTCAGTACTTC | CASGQRGNAGNIQYF
TRBJ1-1 | TRBV12-3/TRBV12-4 | NA | TRBD1 | TGTGCCAGCAGTTTGGACAGGGGGCACACTGAAGCTTTCTTT | CASSLDRGHTEAFF
TRBJ1-5 | TRBV5-5 | NA | NA | TGTGCCAGCAGGGTGCGAGGGAAGGGCCAGCATTTT | CASRVRGKGQHF
TRBJ2-3 | TRBV5-8 | NA | NA | TGTGCCAGCAGCCCCCAGGACGGGGGAGGAACAGATACGCAGTATTTT | CASSPQDGGGTDTQYF
TRBJ1-5 | TRBV24-1 | NA | TRBD1 | TGTGCCACCAGTGACTCTAGACAGGGAGGAAATCAGCCCCAGCATTTT | CATSDSRQGGNQPQHF
TRBJ2-2 | TRBV4-3 | NA | NA | TGCGCCAGCAGCCAAGTAGCCTCCGGGGCCGCGAACACCGGGGAGCTGTTTTTT | CASSQVASGAANTGELFF
TRBJ1-2 | TRBV12-3/TRBV12-4 | NA | TRBD1 | TGTGCCAGCAGTCCCATGACAGGGGCCTATGGCTACACCTTC | CASSPMTGAYGYTF
TRBJ2-3 | TRBV25-1 | few | TRBD2 | TGTGCCAGCAGTGAATATAAGGCTAGCGGTGCTAGCACAGATACGCAGTATTTT | CASSEYKASGASTDTQYF
TRBJ1-6 | TRBV25-1 | NA | TRBD1 | TGTGCCAGCAGTCAGGGGGGTTTTAATTCACCCCTCCACTTT | CASSQGGFNSPLHF
TRBJ2-7 | TRBV2 | few | NA | TGTGCCAGCAGCTGGACCTACGAGCAGTACTTC | CASSWTYEQYF
TRBJ2-5 | TRBV12-3/TRBV12-4 | few | NA | TGTGCCAGCAGAGAACAGGAATACGAAGAGACCCAGTACTTC | CASREQEYEETQYF
TRBJ1-4 | TRBV9 | few | NA | TGTGCCAGCAGCGCGAACGATGAAAAACTGTTTTTT | CASSANDEKLFF
TRBJ2-1 | TRBV20-1 | NA | TRBD2 | TGCAGCGCTCCGGGACTAGCGGACAATGAGCAGTTCTTC | CSAPGLADNEQFF
TRBJ2-7 | TRBV19 | few | NA | TGTGCCAGTAGTGGGGCTTACGAGCAGTACTTC | CASSGAYEQYF
TRBJ2-5 | TRBV4-3 | NA | NA | TGCGCCAGCAGCAGGGGCGGGCGAAGACAAGAGACCCAGTACTTC | CASSRGGRRQETQYF
TRBJ1-1 | TRBV7-3 | few | NA | TGTGCCAGCAGCCCCGATGTTGGCACTGAAGCTTTCTTT | CASSPDVGTEAFF
TRBJ2-3 | TRBV29-1 | NA | TRBD1 | TGCAGCGTCGGGGACAGGGGACCAGATACGCAGTATTTT | CSVGDRGPDTQYF
TRBJ1-2 | TRBV9 | NA | NA | TGTGCCAGCAGCGTAGTTTCTGGGGGCAATGGCTACACCTTC | CASSVVSGGNGYTF
TRBJ2-5 | TRBV6-5 | NA | TRBD2 | TGTGCCAGCAGCATTAGCGGGGGCCTGTACCAAGAGACCCAGTACTTC | CASSISGGLYQETQYF
TRBJ1-2 | TRBV24-1 | NA | NA | TGTGCCACCAGTGATTTAGCGGGACTTGATGGCTACACCTTC | CATSDLAGLDGYTF
TRBJ2-1 | TRBV29-1 | few | NA | TGCAGCGTTGTGGTAGGGGGGTACTACAATGAGCAGTTCTTC | CSVVVGGYYNEQFF
TRBJ2-1 | TRBV5-6 | NA | NA | TGTGCCAGCAGCTCCTTTCAGAATGAGCAGTTCTTC | CASSSFQNEQFF
TRBJ1-1 | TRBV5-1 | many | TRBD1 | TGCGCCAGCAGCGGACAGGGGATGCGGCGCACTGAAGCTTTCTTT | CASSGQGMRRTEAFF
TRBJ2-1 | TRBV29-1 | few | NA | TGCAGCGTTGACGAGGGATACTACAATGAGCAGTTCTTC | CSVDEGYYNEQFF
TRBJ1-2 | TRBV7-9 | NA | NA | TGTGCCAGCAGCCGAGCCTTCGTGGAGGGCCCGAACTATGGCTACACCTTC | CASSRAFVEGPNYGYTF
TRBJ2-7 | TRBV28 | NA | NA | TGTGCCAGCAGTTTTAACAACAGGGCGGCCGGGGTAGGGCAGTACTTC | CASSFNNRAAGVGQYF
TRBJ1-2 | TRBV27 | NA | TRBD1 | TGTGCCAGCAGTCCCGGGACAGGGGGCTCTGGCTACACCTTC | CASSPGTGGSGYTF
TRBJ1-3 | TRBV28 | NA | NA | TGTGCCAGCAGTTATTATGGGAGGAGCTCTGGAAACACCATATATTTT | CASSYYGRSSGNTIYF
TRBJ1-4 | TRBV7-8 | few | NA | TGTGCCAGCAGCTTAGTGTCCCACGGTAATGAAAAACTGTTTTTT | CASSLVSHGNEKLFF
TRBJ1-2 | TRBV5-1 | NA | TRBD1 | TGCGCCAGCAGCGGCGGGACAGGGGACGACTATGGCTACACCTTC | CASSGGTGDDYGYTF
TRBJ1-1 | TRBV12-3/TRBV12-4 | few | TRBD1 | TGTGCCAGCAGTCCCCAGACAGGGCTTCACACTGAAGCTTTCTTT | CASSPQTGLHTEAFF
TRBJ2-5 | TRBV10-3 | few | NA | TGTGCCATCAGCACCGAGGGAGAGACCCAGTACTTC | CAISTEGETQYF
TRBJ1-3 | TRBV28 | few | NA | TGTGCCAGCAGTGTTGCAGGGGTTGGTGGAAACACCATATATTTT | CASSVAGVGGNTIYF